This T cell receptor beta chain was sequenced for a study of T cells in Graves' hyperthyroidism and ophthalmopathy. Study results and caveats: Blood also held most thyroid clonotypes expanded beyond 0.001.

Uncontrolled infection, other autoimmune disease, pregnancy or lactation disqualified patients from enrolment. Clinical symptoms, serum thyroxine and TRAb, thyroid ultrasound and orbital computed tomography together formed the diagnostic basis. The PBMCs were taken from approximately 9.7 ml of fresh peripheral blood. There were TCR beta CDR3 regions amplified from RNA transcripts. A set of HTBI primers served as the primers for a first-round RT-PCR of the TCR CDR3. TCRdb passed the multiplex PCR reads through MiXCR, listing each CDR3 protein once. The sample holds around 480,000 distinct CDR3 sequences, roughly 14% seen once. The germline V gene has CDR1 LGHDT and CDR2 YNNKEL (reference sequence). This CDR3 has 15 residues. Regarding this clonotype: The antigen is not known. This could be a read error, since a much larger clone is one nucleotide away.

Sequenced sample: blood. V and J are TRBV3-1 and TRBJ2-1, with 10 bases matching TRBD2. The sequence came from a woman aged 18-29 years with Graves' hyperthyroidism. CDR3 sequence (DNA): TGTGACAGCAGCGGGACTAGCGCCTCCTACAATGAGCAGTTCTTC. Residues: CDSSGTSASYNEQFF.